The T cell receptor (beta chain) described here comes from a study of OX40 agonist ivuxolimab in advanced cancers. This clone was recorded once. Sequencing used immunoSEQ multiplex PCR; TCRdb keeps in-frame clones, though not all of them. This sample has around 70,000 clones, with over 80% found just once. V dropped 4 bases and J dropped 3 bases, with 16 bases sitting between them. Looked up from germline, CDR1 is SGHRS and CDR2 is YFSETQ. The length of the CDR3 is 16 residues. This TCR came from an adult with an advanced solid tumor such as melanoma, head and neck, liver or kidney cancer. Sequences were derived from CD4+ or CD8+ T cells sorted from blood, sampled in a trial of the OX40 agonist ivuxolimab. V is TRBV5-1 and J is TRBJ2-2; the D gene could be TRBD1 or TRBD2 (6 bases each). CDR3 sequence: CASSRGTSSDTGELFF. The CDR3 nucleotides read TGCGCCAGCAGCCGGGGGACATCGAGTGACACCGGGGAGCTGTTTTTT. The entire variable domain, with the rest obtained from reference TRBV5-1 and TRBJ2-2, is as follows: KAGVTQTPRYLIKTRGQQVTLSCSPISGHRSVSWYQQTPGQGLQFLFEYFSETQRNKGNFPGRFSGRQFSNSRSEMNVSTLELGDSALYLCASSRGTSSDTGELFFGEGSRLTVL.